The 25 T cell receptor beta chains below come from one sample, sequenced in a study of cytomegalovirus exposure and HLA in healthy donors. The data were produced by immunoSEQ multiplex PCR, yet TCRdb's version contains in-frame clones alone and is incomplete. The profile shows approximately 160,000 clones, roughly nine tenths of them singletons. Sequenced input: PBMCs. The receptors were gathered from a young man in good health and CMV-seropositive.

The V and J genes are TRBV15 and TRBJ2-7, with D perhaps matching TRBD2 (5 bases). CDR3 length: 15 amino acids. V was shortened by 1 base and J by 1 base, with 11 bases between the two germline ends. Germline loops: CDR1 LNHNV, CDR2 YYDKDF (reference sequence). The CDR3 loop reads CATSRGGSGSYEQYF. CDR3 DNA: TGTGCCACCAGCAGAGGAGGGTCCGGATCCTACGAGCAGTACTTC. The full variable domain, rest sourced from reference TRBV15 and TRBJ2-7, is DAMVIQNPRYQVTQFGKPVTLSCSQTLNHNVMYWYQQKSSQAPKLLFHYYDKDFNNEADTPDNFQSRRPNTSFCFLDIRSPGLGDTAMYLCATSRGGSGSYEQYFGPGTRLTVT.

This chain links TRBV5-1 with TRBJ2-3; maybe TRBD2 (6 bases). The V gene's germline CDR1 is SGHRS and CDR2 YFSETQ. The CDR3 length is 17 residues. V lost 2 bases, J lost 0 bases, and 16 bases lay in between. CDR3 bases: TGCGCCAGCAGCTTATCCCTTTCGGGAGTTAGCACAGATACGCAGTATTTT. It is translated as CASSLSLSGVSTDTQYF.

The J gene is TRBJ2-1, the V gene TRBV6-5; TRBD1 matches 8 bases. V lost 4 bases, J lost 7 bases, and 6 bases stayed unmatched. CDR3 length: 14 amino acids. The germline V gene has CDR1 MNHEY and CDR2 SVGAGI. The CDR3 region is CASSFQGAGNEQFF. Here the CDR3 DNA reads TGTGCCAGCAGTTTTCAGGGGGCGGGAAATGAGCAGTTCTTC.

The chain joins TRBV5-4 to TRBJ2-1; D remains unclear. Deletions cut 0 bases from V and 0 bases from J, with 13 bases between. Germline CDR1 and CDR2: SGHNT and YYREEE (reference sequence). This CDR3 comprises 17 residues. The CDR3 sequence: CASSLALTDSSYNEQFF. The CDR3 bases are TGTGCCAGCAGCTTGGCCCTGACTGATAGCTCCTACAATGAGCAGTTCTTC.

This clone was picked up one time. The J gene is TRBJ2-7, the V gene TRBV4-2; TRBD2 might be the D (6 bases). The CDR3 has 14 amino acids. The germline V gene encodes CDR1 LGHNA and CDR2 YNFKEQ. Between the trimmed V and J ends, which lost 9 bases and 2 bases, there was a span of 17 bases. The CDR3 spells CASGNKDYPYEQYF. For the CDR3, the DNA is TGTGCCAGTGGGAACAAGGACTATCCCTACGAGCAGTACTTC.

The V call is TRBV7-9, the J call TRBJ2-2, with 7 positions matching TRBD1. The CDR3 has 17 amino acids. Germline-derived CDR1 and CDR2 are SEHNR and FQNEAQ (reference sequence). Losses at the gene ends were 3 bases for V and 2 bases for J; bases not matched to a gene: 9. CDR3 sequence: CASSLTSGTENTGELFF. Written as DNA, the CDR3 is TGTGCCAGCAGCTTGACATCCGGGACAGAAAACACCGGGGAGCTGTTTTTT. The variable domain in full, with the rest retrieved from reference TRBV7-9 and TRBJ2-2, is DTGVSQNPRHKITKRGQNVTFRCDPISEHNRLYWYRQTLGQGPEFLTYFQNEAQLEKSRLLSDRFSAERPKGSFSTLEIQRTEQGDSAMYLCASSLTSGTENTGELFFGEGSRLTVL.

The chain is built from TRBV29-1 and TRBJ2-1; no reliable D call. Trimming took off 4 bases at V and 0 bases at J, with 10 bases between the two ends. The CDR3 runs 14 residues. Germline CDR1 and CDR2: SQVTM and ANQGSEA. The CDR3 spells CSVGSTSSYNEQFF. The CDR3 region has the DNA TGCAGCGTTGGGAGTACAAGCTCCTACAATGAGCAGTTCTTC.

The genes are TRBV7-9 and TRBJ2-5; 7 bases agree with TRBD2. Germline loops: CDR1 SEHNR, CDR2 FQNEAQ (reference sequence). Losses at the gene ends were 1 base for V and 5 bases for J; bases not matched to a gene: 10. There are 16 residues in the CDR3. The CDR3: CASSLGTLTSAETQYF. In nucleotides, the CDR3 is TGTGCCAGCAGCTTAGGGACCCTCACTAGCGCTGAGACCCAGTACTTC.

This chain uses TRBV27 with TRBJ2-2; no reliable D call. V was trimmed by 6 bases and J by 2 bases, leaving 13 bases between them. Germline CDR1 and CDR2: MNHEY and SMNVEV (reference sequence). The CDR3 sequence is 15 residues long. The CDR3 coding sequence is TGTGCCAGCAGCCCTATGGTGCTAAACACCGGGGAGCTGTTTTTT. Encoded protein: CASSPMVLNTGELFF.

This clone occurred a few times. The CDR3 bases are TGTGCCAGCACCCCGACGGGCTCCTACGAGCAGTACTTC. Protein product: CASTPTGSYEQYF. The chain has TRBV11-3 and TRBJ2-7; D uncertain. The germline V gene has CDR1 SGHNT and CDR2 YENEEA. Trimming removed 7 bases at V and 0 bases at J, with 10 bases between. The CDR3 runs to 13 residues.

In its sample, this clone was seen once. This chain uses TRBV6-6 with TRBJ1-4, with D maybe TRBD1 (5 bases). CDR3 length: 14 residues. Germline values: CDR1 MNHNY, CDR2 SVGAGI (reference sequence). Trimming removed 4 bases at V and 6 bases at J, with 12 bases between. CDR3: CASSFGTSDEKLFF. The CDR3 region has the DNA TGTGCCAGCAGTTTCGGGACTAGCGATGAAAAACTGTTTTTT.

V gene TRBV6-5 combines with J gene TRBJ1-1; D possibly corresponds to TRBD1 (5 bases). CDR1 is MNHEY and CDR2 is SVGAGI in the germline V gene. The CDR3 has 14 amino acids. The V gene lost 7 bases and the J gene lost 2 bases, with 14 bases spanning the gap. The CDR3 here is CASNNRQRNTEAFF. CDR3 nucleotides: TGTGCCAGCAATAACAGGCAGCGCAACACTGAAGCTTTCTTT.

This clone was recorded once. The rearrangement links TRBV9 to TRBJ2-2, with D unresolved. Trimming pared 3 bases from V and 0 bases from J, leaving 12 bases between. This CDR3 region has 16 residues. Germline V gives CDR1 SGDLS, CDR2 YYNGEE. The chain's CDR3 is CASSAQVSANTGELFF. In DNA form, the CDR3 reads TGTGCCAGCAGCGCCCAGGTTTCGGCGAACACCGGGGAGCTGTTTTTT.

V gene TRBV4-1 combines with J gene TRBJ2-3; 14 bases agree with TRBD2. V lost 4 bases and J lost 3; bases outside the gene matches: 9. The CDR3 has 18 residues. CDR1 MGHRA and CDR2 YSYEKL come from the germline V gene. The CDR3 loop reads CASSPRGLAGAVTDTQYF. The CDR3 DNA reads TGCGCCAGCAGCCCCCGGGGACTAGCGGGAGCCGTAACAGATACGCAGTATTTT.

The V call is TRBV19, the J call TRBJ1-2; 7 bases agree with TRBD1. CDR1 is LNHDA and CDR2 is SQIVND in the germline V gene (reference sequence). The CDR3 has 15 residues. The V gene end was trimmed by 6 bases and the J gene end by 2 bases; junction bases not matched to a gene: 9. CDR3 nucleotides: TGTGCCAGTAGGCCTTCAGAGGGGGCGAACTATGGCTACACCTTC. This gives the protein CASRPSEGANYGYTF.

The V gene is TRBV4-1, the J gene TRBJ1-2, with 12 bases that match TRBD1. With 5 bases clipped from V and 8 bases from J, the junction kept 9 bases outside the gene matches. CDR1 is MGHRA, CDR2 YSYEKL, per germline. The CDR3 sequence is 15 residues long. Here the CDR3 DNA reads TGCGCCAGCAGCTACCCGGGACAGGGGGCGAGGGGCTACACCTTC. It codes for CASSYPGQGARGYTF.

The gene calls are TRBV5-4 and TRBJ2-7, with 14 bases that match TRBD2. The CDR3 sequence is 16 residues long. Looked up from germline, CDR1 is SGHNT and CDR2 is YYREEE (reference sequence). V lost 4 bases, J lost 3 bases, and 6 bases stayed unmatched. For the CDR3, the DNA is TGTGCCAGCAGCGAAGGACTAGCGGGAGGTTTCTACGAGCAGTACTTC. Protein sequence: CASSEGLAGGFYEQYF.

The chain uses TRBV18 and TRBJ2-5, with 8 bases lining up with TRBD1. The CDR3 totals 14 residues. Germline trimming cut 6 bases from V and 1 base from J; bases unmatched to any gene: 4. Germline-derived CDR1 and CDR2 are KGHSH and LQKENI. CDR3 residues: CASSAGTGQETQYF. The DNA for the CDR3 is TGTGCCAGCTCGGCCGGGACAGGCCAAGAGACCCAGTACTTC.

The chain carries TRBV2 and TRBJ1-5, with D unresolved. CDR1 and CDR2 from the germline V gene are SNHLY and FYNNEI. Between the trimmed V and J ends, which lost 1 base and 0 bases, there was a span of 10 bases. The CDR3 covers 16 residues. This CDR3 is CASSEGLVYSNQPQHF. CDR3 nucleotide sequence: TGTGCCAGCAGTGAAGGTTTAGTATATAGCAATCAGCCCCAGCATTTT.

J is TRBJ2-7 and V is TRBV10-3; TRBD1 is a possible D gene (6 bases). Between the trimmed V and J ends, which lost 3 bases and 5 bases, there was a span of 11 bases. CDR1 ENHRY and CDR2 SYGVKD come from the germline V gene. The CDR3 is 13 residues long. This chain's CDR3 is CAISEQGSNEQYF. DNA for the CDR3: TGTGCCATCAGTGAACAGGGATCCAACGAGCAGTACTTC.

This clone was counted once. CDR3 loop: CASSRTRDSQETQYF. The CDR3 nucleotides read TGTGCCAGCAGCCGTACCCGGGACAGTCAAGAGACCCAGTACTTC. The chain has TRBV7-9 and TRBJ2-5; 7 nucleotides align to TRBD1. CDR1 is SEHNR and CDR2 is FQNEAQ in the germline V gene (reference sequence). The CDR3 is made up of 15 amino acids. The V and J ends lost 5 bases and 2 bases, in that order; junction bases with no gene match: 8.

This clone was observed once. The junction departs from the called germline gene at one end, perhaps through a read error. The J gene is TRBJ2-3, the V gene TRBV5-1, with a possible D match to TRBD2 (6 bases). The CDR3 contains 15 residues. Germline V gene sequence: CDR1 SGHRS, CDR2 YFSETQ. In DNA form, the CDR3 reads TGCGCCAGCAGTTTGGAAGGCGGGAATGCAGATACGCAGTATTTT. Translated: CASSLEGGNADTQYF.

The chain has TRBV18 and TRBJ2-1, with TRBD2 matching 8 bases. The J segment lost 7 bases and the V segment lost 4 bases, leaving 6 bases of the junction unmatched. The CDR3 spans 14 residues. Germline CDR1 is KGHSH and CDR2 is LQKENI. CDR3 sequence: CASSRGLEGNEQFF. CDR3 bases: TGTGCCAGCTCACGGGGACTAGAGGGGAATGAGCAGTTCTTC.

In its sample, this clone was seen a few times. This sample also contains other DNA sequences that code for the same CDR3. The chain couples TRBV9 to TRBJ2-3; D gene uncertain. CDR3 length: 14 amino acids. Germline-derived CDR1 and CDR2 are SGDLS and YYNGEE. Trimming removed 0 bases at V and 0 bases at J, with 5 bases between. CDR3 DNA sequence: TGTGCCAGCAGCGTAGACTCCAGCACAGATACGCAGTATTTT. Translating gives CASSVDSSTDTQYF.

The chain carries TRBV9 and TRBJ2-5; 7 bases match TRBD2. The CDR3 covers 13 residues. V shed 4 bases, J shed 5 bases, and the junction held 5 bases outside the gene matches. Germline loops: CDR1 SGDLS, CDR2 YYNGEE. The CDR3 DNA follows: TGTGCCAGCAGCAATGGACTAGTGGAGACCCAGTACTTC. Translation: CASSNGLVETQYF.